What follows is one TCR beta chain and its context. The antigen is undetermined. This specimen comes from a study of T cell responses to AZD1222 COVID-19 vaccine. Overall study: Whether given at about 4 or about 12 weeks, second doses were pooled. Findings and limits, study-wide: Spike-specific TCR breadth and depth grew following two AZD1222 doses.

Only in-frame clones appear in the TCRdb table, and some are missing; sequencing was by immunoSEQ multiplex PCR. Here the sample spans some 160,000 clones, roughly 92% being singletons. The CDR3 length is 15 residues. Germline CDR1 is MGHRA and CDR2 is YSYEKL. The V and J ends lost 0 bases and 2 bases respectively, with 11 bases between them. V and J are TRBV4-1 and TRBJ2-7, with D perhaps TRBD2 (5 bases). Sequencing used peripheral blood, obtained on day 0 of AZD1222 vaccination. The sequence derives from an adult in good health. The CDR3 sequence: CASSQDEGLTYEQYF. For the CDR3, the DNA is TGCGCCAGCAGCCAAGATGAGGGATTGACCTACGAGCAGTACTTC.